This TCR beta chain was sequenced during a study of T cells in Graves' hyperthyroidism and ophthalmopathy. Regarding the study as a whole: Blood samples included most of the expanded thyroid clonotypes exceeding 0.001.

No ophthalmopathy progression within 18 months constituted stable Graves' hyperthyroidism. Patients aged 18 to 65 had newly diagnosed hyperthyroidism of under 2 months' duration. Source material for PBMCs was more than 9.5 ml fresh peripheral blood. Points on this clonotype: What it recognizes is unknown.

RNA transcripts served as the template for amplifying TCR beta CDR3 regions. The TCR CDR3 was amplified in a first-round RT-PCR using the HTBI primer set. TCRdb re-derived calls from the multiplex PCR reads in MiXCR, one entry per CDR3 protein. The data contain under 650,000 distinct CDR3 sequences, roughly 16% of them singletons. The CDR3 consists of 13 residues. CDR1 and CDR2 (germline): SEHNR, FQNEAQ (reference sequence). The ends were cut back, 7 bases at V and 6 bases at J, with 14 bases in the middle. Source material: blood. The chain has TRBV7-9 and TRBJ2-3, with D possibly matching TRBD2 (5 bases). The TCR comes from a woman in her twenties or thirties with Graves' hyperthyroidism. CDR3 bases: TGTGCCAGCACTCTTCCGGGCGGGGATACGCAGTATTTT. Translating it yields CASTLPGGDTQYF.